This TCR beta chain was identified in a study of T-cell reconstitution after alpha-beta-depleted transplantation in children. Regarding the study as a whole: Newly produced T cells mostly accounted for T-cell counts and diversity one year post-transplant. Surviving recipient cells, namely T cells and thymic progenitors, were the source of high day-60 TCRbeta diversity in some patients. Approximately two months post-transplant, alpha-beta T cells reportedly originated from several hundred expanded graft clones.

This clonotype came up many times. Its antigen is undetermined. Library preparation (for TCRbeta) was performed with unique molecular identifiers. TCRdb itself ran the PCR reads through MiXCR, one entry per CDR3 protein. The sample yields a few hundred thousand distinct CDR3 sequences, almost 8% seen once. The CDR3 loop spans 15 amino acids. Germline CDR1 and CDR2: DFQATT and SNEGSKA (reference sequence). Trimming shortened V by 6 bases and J by 1 base, and 15 bases separated the two germline ends. The chain couples TRBV20-1 to TRBJ2-2, with a possible D match to TRBD2 (6 bases). This receptor was identified in a female patient aged 2-9 years who had a stem cell transplant for Fanconi anemia, so the T cells may come from the graft donor. The source was peripheral blood, collected 360 days after TCRalphabeta/CD19-depleted stem cell transplant. The CDR3 DNA follows: TGCAGTGCCGAGGACGGGAGCCAGAACACCGGGGAGCTGTTTTTT. It translates to CSAEDGSQNTGELFF.